Each of the 9 T cell receptor beta chains below was sequenced from the same sample in a study of identical twins. A single record per CDR3 protein comes from TCRdb applying MiXCR to the 5' RACE reads. The repertoire has under 300,000 distinct CDR3 sequences, over 12% of them found once; the top ten carry 8.5% to 10%. The sample was memory (CD45RO+) T cells sorted from blood. The origin of the receptors is a woman under 30 in good health.

The V call is TRBV6-6, the J call TRBJ2-1, with a weak D call TRBD2 (5 bases). This CDR3 has 12 residues. Trimming took off 8 bases at V and 10 bases at J, with 15 bases between the two ends. CDR1 is MNHNY and CDR2 is SVGAGI in the germline V gene (reference sequence). In nucleotides, the CDR3 is TGTGCCAGCGGTACGGGGATGCGGGAGCAGTTCTTC. Translation: CASGTGMREQFF.

V and J are TRBV11-2 and TRBJ1-2, with 8 bases matching TRBD1. The CDR3 consists of 13 residues. Germline V gives CDR1 SGHAT, CDR2 FQNNGV. The junction had 10 bases not matched to a gene; V was cut back by 8 bases and J by 8 bases. The CDR3 DNA reads TGTGCCAGCGACCGGGACAGGAGAGGCGGCTACACCTTC. This gives the protein CASDRDRRGGYTF.

The CDR3 nucleotides read TGTGCCAGCAGCTTGGCCAGGGGTGATGAGAACTATGGCTACACCTTC. Translated, it gives CASSLARGDENYGYTF. The chain links TRBV5-4 to TRBJ1-2; the D gene is possibly TRBD1 (6 bases). V gave up 0 bases and J gave up 2 bases, with 14 bases separating them. Germline-derived CDR1 and CDR2 are SGHNT and YYREEE (reference sequence). This CDR3 comprises 16 residues.

This chain's CDR3 is CASFTGTAKDTQYF. The CDR3 coding sequence is TGCGCCAGTTTTACCGGGACAGCAAAAGATACGCAGTATTTT. The chain combines TRBV5-1 with TRBJ2-3; TRBD1 matches 7 bases. The CDR3 has 14 residues. Germline CDR1 is SGHRS and CDR2 is YFSETQ. V was clipped by 8 bases and J by 5 bases; unmatched bases: 11.

A few counts support this clonotype. The CDR3 DNA follows: TGCGCCAGCAGCCACCGGGCAGGGGAGCCCTACGAGCAGTACTTC. It specifies CASSHRAGEPYEQYF. The chain recombines TRBV4-3 with TRBJ2-7; weak D call: TRBD1 (6 bases). This CDR3 has 15 amino acids. V dropped 3 bases and J dropped 2 bases, with 14 bases sitting between them. Germline V gene sequence: CDR1 LGHNA, CDR2 YSLEER.

This clonotype was recorded a few times. The rearrangement uses TRBV4-3 and TRBJ2-7; maybe TRBD2 (6 bases). The germline CDR1 and CDR2 sequences are LGHNA and YSLEER. V lost 1 base and J 1 base, leaving 14 bases between the germline ends. This CDR3 has 16 residues. CDR3 DNA: TGCGCCAGCAGCCAAGGTCCCGGGAGAGGGTCCTACGAGCAGTACTTC. Translation gives CASSQGPGRGSYEQYF.

This clonotype was counted only a few times. The rearrangement joins TRBV5-6 to TRBJ2-1; 13 bases fit TRBD2. The CDR3 is made up of 15 amino acids. The trim removed 4 bases at V and 8 bases at J, leaving 6 bases unmatched. The germline V gene has CDR1 SGHDT and CDR2 YYEEEE. The CDR3 sequence is CASSGGTSGVDEQFF. In DNA form, the CDR3 reads TGTGCCAGCAGCGGAGGGACTAGCGGGGTCGATGAGCAGTTCTTC.

Many counts were recorded for this clonotype. This chain uses TRBV7-8 with TRBJ2-1; D is possibly TRBD2 (6 bases). Germline-derived CDR1 and CDR2 are SGHVS and FQNEAQ. The germline V and J ends were trimmed by 1 base and 13 bases, with 14 bases remaining between them. CDR3 length: 13 residues. CDR3: CASSLEEGSGQFF. CDR3 sequence (DNA): TGTGCCAGCAGCTTAGAGGAAGGTAGCGGTCAGTTCTTC.

This chain's CDR3 is CASGGQGPTNEKLFF. CDR3 nucleotides: TGTGCCAGCGGGGGACAGGGGCCAACTAATGAAAAACTGTTTTTT. This chain uses TRBV2 with TRBJ1-4; TRBD1 agrees at 10 bases. There are 15 residues in the CDR3. Trimming took 8 bases from V and 0 from J; bases not matched to a gene: 3. Germline assignment: CDR1 SNHLY and CDR2 FYNNEI.